This is a list of T cell receptor beta chains from one sample in a study of Ad26.COV2.S vaccination and SARS-CoV-2 variants. Some clones are missing from TCRdb's copy, which holds only in-frame ones; the method was immunoSEQ multiplex PCR. In the table there are approximately 500,000 clones, 70% to 90% of which are singletons. Sequencing used peripheral blood, obtained in a trial of Ad26.COV2.S vaccine versus placebo. The receptors come from a person aged 18 to 59 who received the Ad26.COV2.S COVID-19 vaccine or a placebo. The conserved cysteine and the conserved F or W are not part of the CDR3 here.

>TRBV5-8|TRBJ2-7
ASSLTSRSYEQY
>TRBV28|TRBJ2-7
ASSRPGTSTYEQY
>TRBV5-6|TRBJ1-1
ASSFGNTEAF
>TRBV28|TRBJ2-3
ASSDSGSRIAQY
>TRBV6-4|TRBJ1-1
ASSLGVEMNTEAF
>TRBV19|TRBJ2-1
ASSIGPPGLTYNEQF
>TRBV6-2/TRBV6-3|TRBJ2-7
ASSYRGRDYEQY
>TRBV6-5|TRBJ1-3
ASSPSGSGNTIY
>TRBV24-1|TRBJ1-5
ATSGGQSNQPQH
>TRBV28|TRBJ1-1
ASSSQGARTEAF
>TRBV19|TRBJ1-3
ASSIAGASGNTIY